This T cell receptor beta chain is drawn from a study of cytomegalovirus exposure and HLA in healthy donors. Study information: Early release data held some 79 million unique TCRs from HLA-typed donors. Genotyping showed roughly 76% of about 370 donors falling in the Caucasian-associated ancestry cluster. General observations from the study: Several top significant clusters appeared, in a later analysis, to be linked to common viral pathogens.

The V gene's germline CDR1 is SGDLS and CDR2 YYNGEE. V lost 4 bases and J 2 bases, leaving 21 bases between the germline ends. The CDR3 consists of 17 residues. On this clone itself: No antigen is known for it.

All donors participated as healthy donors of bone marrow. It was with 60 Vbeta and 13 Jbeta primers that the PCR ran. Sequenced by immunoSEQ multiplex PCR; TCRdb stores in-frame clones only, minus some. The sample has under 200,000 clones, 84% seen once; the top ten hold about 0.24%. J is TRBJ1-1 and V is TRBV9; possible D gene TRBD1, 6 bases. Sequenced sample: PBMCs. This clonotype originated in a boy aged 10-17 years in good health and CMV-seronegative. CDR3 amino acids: CASSQGWGPYVNTEAFF. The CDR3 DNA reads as TGTGCCAGCAGCCAGGGGTGGGGGCCCTACGTCAACACTGAAGCTTTCTTT.